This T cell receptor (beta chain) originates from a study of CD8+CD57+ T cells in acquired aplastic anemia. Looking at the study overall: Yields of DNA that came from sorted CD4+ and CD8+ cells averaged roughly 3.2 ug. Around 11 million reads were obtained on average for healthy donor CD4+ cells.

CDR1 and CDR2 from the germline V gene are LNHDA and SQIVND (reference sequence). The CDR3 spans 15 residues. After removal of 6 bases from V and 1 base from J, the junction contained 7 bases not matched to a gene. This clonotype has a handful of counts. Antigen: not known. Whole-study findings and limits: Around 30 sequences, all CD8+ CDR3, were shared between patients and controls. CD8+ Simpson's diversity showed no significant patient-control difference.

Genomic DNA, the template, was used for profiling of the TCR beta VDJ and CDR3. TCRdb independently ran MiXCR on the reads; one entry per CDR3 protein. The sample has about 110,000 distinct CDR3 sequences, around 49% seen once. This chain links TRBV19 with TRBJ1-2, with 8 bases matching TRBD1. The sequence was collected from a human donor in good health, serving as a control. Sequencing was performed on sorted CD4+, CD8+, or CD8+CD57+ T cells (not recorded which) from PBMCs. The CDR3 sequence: CASSPQGAYNYGYTF. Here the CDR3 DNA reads TGTGCCAGTAGCCCTCAGGGGGCGTATAACTATGGCTACACCTTC. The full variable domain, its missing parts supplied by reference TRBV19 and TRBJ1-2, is DGGITQSPKYLFRKEGQNVTLSCEQNLNHDAMYWYRQDPGQGLRLIYYSQIVNDFQKGDIAEGYSVSREKKESFPLTVTSAQKNPTAFYLCASSPQGAYNYGYTFGSGTRLTVV.